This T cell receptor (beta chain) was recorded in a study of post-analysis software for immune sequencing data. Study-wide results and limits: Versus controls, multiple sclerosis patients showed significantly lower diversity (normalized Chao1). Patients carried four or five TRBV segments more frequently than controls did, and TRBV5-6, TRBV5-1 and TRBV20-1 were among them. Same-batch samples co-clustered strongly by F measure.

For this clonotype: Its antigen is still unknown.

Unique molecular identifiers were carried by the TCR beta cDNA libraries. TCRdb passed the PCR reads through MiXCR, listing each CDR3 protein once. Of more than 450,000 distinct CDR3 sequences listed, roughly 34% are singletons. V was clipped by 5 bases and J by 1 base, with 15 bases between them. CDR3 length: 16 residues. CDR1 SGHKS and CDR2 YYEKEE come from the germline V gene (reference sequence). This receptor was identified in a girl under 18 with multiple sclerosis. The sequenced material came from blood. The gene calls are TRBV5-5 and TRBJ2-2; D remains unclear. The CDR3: CASSYNNARNTGELFF. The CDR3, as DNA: TGTGCCAGCAGTTACAACAACGCGAGGAACACCGGGGAGCTGTTTTTT.